This T cell receptor beta chain was observed in a study of T cell responses to AZD1222 COVID-19 vaccine. Findings of the study overall: In all cases, repertoires were sampled only after the peak T cell response. Only 5 to 7 AZD1222 recipients tested seropositive at baseline. A rise in Spike-specific TCR breadth and depth followed two AZD1222 doses. Clonal diversity was possibly underestimated; the donors were predominantly white British and more often female.

This clone was seen only once. The antigen remains undetermined. The CDR3 has 14 amino acids. Deletions cut 1 base from V and 9 bases from J, with 15 bases between. The germline gives CDR1 SGHTA, CDR2 FQGNSA. Sequencing used immunoSEQ multiplex PCR; TCRdb keeps in-frame clones, though not all of them. The sample includes 100,000 to 150,000 clones, 85% to 95% of them seen just once. The chain couples TRBV7-2 to TRBJ1-2; the D gene is possibly TRBD1 (5 bases). The sample was peripheral blood, taken on day 0 of AZD1222 vaccination. This clonotype was obtained from an adult in good health. The CDR3 loop reads CASSLEGSKTSYTF. CDR3 nucleotide sequence: TGTGCCAGCAGCTTAGAGGGGTCCAAAACTAGCTACACCTTC.